The entry below describes one T cell receptor (beta chain). The CDR3 does not end in the conserved phenylalanine or tryptophan, so this is likely a read error. Using a J-beta primer mix together with a sample-barcoded 5' primer, a second PCR was run for roughly 7 to 11 cycles. TCRdb redid the calling of the 5' RACE reads with MiXCR, one entry per CDR3 protein. The profile shows more than 1,000,000 distinct CDR3 sequences, 20% to 25% of them singletons. The record originates from a study of blood T cells in healthy people across ages. These same records also appear under a second study, on T cells of mothers and their children. That investigation notes: Material was donated by three healthy Caucasian mothers and their six children.

This TCR derives from a girl aged 2 to 10 in good health. Specimen: blood.

Written as DNA, the CDR3 is TGTGCGTGCAGCTTGCCGGGACAGGGGAACACTGAAGCTTTCCCT. Translation gives CACSLPGQGNTEAFP. This sequence joins TRBV7-9 and TRBJ1-1; TRBD1 matches at 9 bases. Per the germline V gene, CDR1 is SEHNR and CDR2 is FQNEAQ (reference sequence). The CDR3 runs 15 residues.